A single sample gave rise to the 26 T cell receptor beta chains below, sequenced in a study of T cell repertoires in cytomegalovirus infection. Their antigens are not known. TCRdb reprocessed the reads via MiXCR and lists one record per CDR3 protein. The sample lists about 360,000 distinct CDR3 sequences, roughly 36% seen once, with about 14% in the top ten. The input for sequencing was cultured PBMCs, taken from culture after CMV antigen stimulation. These receptors were obtained from a human donor in good health (CMV status not recorded). Some clones in this sample may be carry-over from other donors' samples.

This clonotype came up many times. The chain combines TRBV7-2 with TRBJ2-3; D unresolved. Per germline, CDR1 SGHTA and CDR2 FQGNSA. CDR3 length: 13 residues. V lost 4 bases, J lost 3 bases, and 8 bases lay in between. In DNA, the CDR3 is TGTGCCAGCAGCTGGTTGGAGACAGATACGCAGTATTTT. Translating gives CASSWLETDTQYF. Full variable domain (rest looked up from reference TRBV7-2 and TRBJ2-3): GAGVSQSPSNKVTEKGKDVELRCDPISGHTALYWYRQSLGQGLEFLIYFQGNSAPDKSGLPSDRFSAERTGGSVSTLTIQRTQQEDSAVYLCASSWLETDTQYFGPGTRLTVL.

The rearrangement uses TRBV19 and TRBJ1-2; D may be TRBD1 (6 bases). Germline CDR1 and CDR2: LNHDA and SQIVND (reference sequence). V lost 7 bases to trimming and J lost 4 bases, with 16 bases between them. This CDR3 has 14 residues. CDR3 in amino acids: CASNRQADIYGYTF. CDR3 bases: TGTGCCAGTAACAGACAGGCGGACATCTATGGCTACACCTTC.

This clonotype was recorded a few times. This chain links TRBV6-6 with TRBJ2-3; D possibly corresponds to TRBD1 (5 bases). Germline V gene sequence: CDR1 MNHNY, CDR2 SVGAGI (reference sequence). V was cut by 7 bases and J by 1 base, with 9 bases left in between. This CDR3 has 13 amino acids. The CDR3 protein is CASTPTGTDTQYF. CDR3 bases: TGTGCCAGCACTCCGACAGGCACAGATACGCAGTATTTT.

This clonotype was counted between two and nine times. The V and J genes are TRBV7-2 and TRBJ2-2; the D gene could be TRBD1 or TRBD2 (5 bases each). Per the germline V gene, CDR1 is SGHTA and CDR2 is FQGNSA. The CDR3 has 15 residues. V was clipped by 7 bases and J by 7 bases, with 19 bases between them. CDR3 residues: CASTGTSARGGELFF. The CDR3 coding sequence is TGTGCCAGCACCGGGACGTCGGCCCGGGGCGGGGAGCTGTTTTTT. The entire variable domain, with the rest obtained from reference TRBV7-2 and TRBJ2-2, is as follows: GAGVSQSPSNKVTEKGKDVELRCDPISGHTALYWYRQSLGQGLEFLIYFQGNSAPDKSGLPSDRFSAERTGGSVSTLTIQRTQQEDSAVYLCASTGTSARGGELFFGEGSRLTVL.

This rearrangement joins TRBV19 to TRBJ1-2; the D is unclear. The germline V gene has CDR1 LNHDA and CDR2 SQIVND (reference sequence). V gave up 4 bases and J gave up 8 bases, with 20 bases separating them. The CDR3 has 15 amino acids. The CDR3 bases are TGTGCCAGTAGTACCCCCCCCGACCGGCTGGGCGGCTACACCTTC. This translates into CASSTPPDRLGGYTF.

The chain recombines TRBV12-3 or TRBV12-4 with TRBJ2-7; D is ambiguous. Trimming removed 1 base from V and 2 bases from J, with 9 bases in between. The CDR3 is 14 residues long. The CDR3 reads CASSLGLRPYEQYF. In nucleotides, the CDR3 is TGTGCCAGCAGTTTAGGGTTACGACCCTACGAGCAGTACTTC.

This clonotype was seen repeatedly, ten times or more. The V call is TRBV7-2, the J call TRBJ1-1; tentative D call: TRBD1 (5 bases). V was shortened by 5 bases and J by 0 bases, with 10 bases between the two germline ends. The germline gives CDR1 SGHTA, CDR2 FQGNSA. CDR3 length: 14 amino acids. The CDR3 reads CASSRDGMNTEAFF. As DNA, the CDR3 is TGTGCCAGCAGCCGGGACGGAATGAACACTGAAGCTTTCTTT.

The V gene is TRBV7-2, the J gene TRBJ2-1, with 11 nucleotides matching TRBD2. CDR1 SGHTA and CDR2 FQGNSA come from the germline V gene. CDR3 length equals 15 residues. The V gene end was trimmed by 4 bases and the J gene end by 7 bases; junction bases not matched to a gene: 6. The CDR3 DNA reads TGTGCCAGCAGCTCCCGACTAGCGGGGCCAAATGAGCAGTTCTTC. This gives the protein CASSSRLAGPNEQFF. Drawing the rest from reference TRBV7-2 and TRBJ2-1, the complete variable domain is GAGVSQSPSNKVTEKGKDVELRCDPISGHTALYWYRQSLGQGLEFLIYFQGNSAPDKSGLPSDRFSAERTGGSVSTLTIQRTQQEDSAVYLCASSSRLAGPNEQFFGPGTRLTVL.

Comments on this clonotype: A much larger clonotype is one base distant, so this may be a read error. The chain links TRBV28 to TRBJ2-1; 11 bases match TRBD2. The CDR3 runs to 18 residues. Per germline, CDR1 MDHEN and CDR2 SYDVKM. The CDR3 DNA reads TGTGCCAGCAGTCACGTCAACGGGGTAGCGGGAGGGTACAATGAGCAGCTCTTC. Residues: CASSHVNGVAGGYNEQLF.

This clonotype was counted a few times. A junction boundary mismatches the germline segment, possibly from a read error. The chain is built from TRBV7-7 and TRBJ2-1; 13 nucleotides line up with TRBD2. The CDR3 length is 16 residues. The germline gives CDR1 SSHAT, CDR2 FNYEAQ (reference sequence). The CDR3 coding sequence is TGTGCTAGCAGCTCCAGTGGGACTAGCGGGATCAATGAGCAGTTCTTC. It specifies CASSSSGTSGINEQFF.

This clonotype was recorded a few times. The CDR3 is CASRFRVGDEKLFF. CDR3 nucleotide sequence: TGTGCCAGCAGGTTTCGGGTGGGAGATGAAAAACTGTTTTTT. The J gene is TRBJ1-4, the V gene TRBV12-3 or TRBV12-4, with D hard to call. The CDR3 loop spans 14 amino acids. The germline V and J ends were trimmed by 6 bases and 6 bases, with 14 bases remaining between them.

This chain joins TRBV4-2 and TRBJ1-2; D gene unclear. CDR3 length equals 14 residues. Between the trimmed V and J ends, which lost 4 bases and 7 bases, there was a span of 16 bases. Germline V gene data show CDR1 as LGHNA and CDR2 as YNFKEQ. The CDR3 DNA reads as TGTGCCAGCAGCCCCCCTAGAGGGTTCGGTGGCTACACCTTC. It codes for CASSPPRGFGGYTF.

In this sample, this clonotype turned up many times. This rearrangement joins TRBV7-2 to TRBJ2-3, with 7 bases fitting TRBD1. V dropped 0 bases and J dropped 4; count of bases not matched to a gene: 1. CDR1 and CDR2 (germline): SGHTA, FQGNSA. The CDR3 is 14 amino acids. CDR3: CASSLAGQSDTQYF. The CDR3 nucleotides are TGTGCCAGCAGCTTAGCGGGACAGTCAGATACGCAGTATTTT. Full variable domain (outside the CDR3, taken from reference TRBV7-2 and TRBJ2-3): GAGVSQSPSNKVTEKGKDVELRCDPISGHTALYWYRQSLGQGLEFLIYFQGNSAPDKSGLPSDRFSAERTGGSVSTLTIQRTQQEDSAVYLCASSLAGQSDTQYFGPGTRLTVL.

The chain joins TRBV28 to TRBJ1-2, with D possibly matching TRBD1 (6 bases). CDR1 and CDR2 from the germline V gene are MDHEN and SYDVKM. V gave up 3 bases and J gave up 5 bases, with 13 bases separating them. The CDR3 has 14 amino acids. This CDR3 reads CASSFTGQSYGYTF. CDR3 in DNA: TGTGCCAGCAGTTTTACAGGGCAGAGTTATGGCTACACCTTC.

The chain links TRBV25-1 to TRBJ2-3, with TRBD2 identical over 7 bases. Unmatched junction bases numbered 12, after V lost 4 bases and J lost 2 bases. This CDR3 contains 17 residues. Per the germline V gene, CDR1 is MGHDK and CDR2 is SYGVNS. CDR3 protein: CASSALRLAENTDTQYF. CDR3 coding DNA: TGTGCCAGCAGTGCCCTGAGGCTAGCGGAAAACACAGATACGCAGTATTTT.

The V call is TRBV6-1, the J call TRBJ1-1; no clear D gene. This CDR3 comprises 13 residues. Germline V gene data show CDR1 as MNHNS and CDR2 as SASEGT. Trimming shortened V by 2 bases and J by 7 bases, and 11 bases separated the two germline ends. CDR3: CASSESQAHEAFF. In nucleotides, the CDR3 is TGTGCCAGCAGTGAATCCCAAGCCCATGAAGCTTTCTTT.

The chain carries TRBV6-2 or TRBV6-3 and TRBJ2-1; 14 nucleotides match TRBD2. Germline V gene sequence: CDR1 MNHEY, CDR2 SVGEGT. With 3 bases clipped from V and 5 bases from J, the junction kept 3 bases outside the gene matches. The CDR3 is 16 residues long. CDR3 region: CASSYGLAGGDNEQFF. CDR3 in DNA: TGTGCCAGCAGTTATGGACTAGCGGGAGGAGACAATGAGCAGTTCTTC.

The V call is TRBV7-8, the J call TRBJ1-5; D may be TRBD1 (5 bases). This CDR3 is built from 18 residues. V dropped 1 base and J dropped 1 base, with 17 bases sitting between them. Germline CDR1 is SGHVS and CDR2 is FQNEAQ. Written as DNA, the CDR3 is TGTGCCAGCAGCTTAGTACGGCAGGGCAGAGGAAGCAATCAGCCCCAGCATTTT. Translated: CASSLVRQGRGSNQPQHF.

A few counts support this clonotype. The chain has TRBV3-1 and TRBJ2-1, with 10 positions matching TRBD2. The trim removed 0 bases at V and 1 base at J, leaving 6 bases unmatched. CDR1 is LGHDT, CDR2 YNNKEL, per germline (reference sequence). The CDR3 consists of 18 residues. The CDR3 DNA follows: TGTGCCAGCAGCCAAGATCGGCTAGCGGGAGCGTCCTACAATGAGCAGTTCTTC. This codes for CASSQDRLAGASYNEQFF.

This chain connects TRBV7-2 to TRBJ2-1; 14 bases fit TRBD2. The CDR3 is made up of 16 amino acids. With 4 bases clipped from V and 5 bases from J, the junction kept 4 bases outside the gene matches. The V gene's germline CDR1 is SGHTA and CDR2 FQGNSA. The CDR3 sequence is CASSWTSGRPNNEQFF. Written as DNA, the CDR3 is TGTGCCAGCAGCTGGACTAGCGGGAGGCCCAACAATGAGCAGTTCTTC.

This clonotype came up many times. V and J are TRBV7-8 and TRBJ1-3; D is perhaps TRBD1 (5 bases). The CDR3 is 17 residues long. The V gene lost 1 base and the J gene lost 1 base, with 14 bases spanning the gap. Germline values: CDR1 SGHVS, CDR2 FQNEAQ. The CDR3 region is CASSLDRRGRSGNTIYF. CDR3 in DNA: TGTGCCAGCAGCTTAGATAGGCGGGGACGGTCTGGAAACACCATATATTTT.

This clonotype was picked up a small number of times. One junction end does not reproduce the germline sequence, and a read error may be involved. The rearrangement joins TRBV19 to TRBJ2-1; TRBD1 aligns across 8 bases. CDR1 and CDR2 (germline): LNHDA, SQIVND (reference sequence). The length of the CDR3 is 13 residues. The CDR3, as DNA: TGTGCCAGTAGTCGAGGTTCGTGGACAGGGTTGATCTTC. Translating it yields CASSRGSWTGLIF.

The chain uses TRBV2 and TRBJ2-7; D is perhaps TRBD1 (6 bases). Germline lookup yields CDR1 SNHLY and CDR2 FYNNEI. The CDR3 loop spans 13 amino acids. V lost 6 bases, J lost 4 bases, and 13 bases lay in between. The CDR3 protein is CASSSDRMYEQYV. The CDR3 bases are TGTGCCAGCAGCTCGGACAGAATGTACGAGCAGTACGTC.

This clonotype was observed a handful of times. V is TRBV20-1 and J is TRBJ2-7; D uncertain. Trimming took 1 base from V and 3 from J, leaving 13 bases between them. Germline-derived CDR1 and CDR2 are DFQATT and SNEGSKA (reference sequence). The CDR3 length is 14 residues. CDR3 in DNA: TGCAGTGCTAGAGTACCCCTCCAGTTCTACGAGCAGTACGTC. As protein: CSARVPLQFYEQYV.

This clonotype was counted a few times. This chain joins TRBV19 and TRBJ2-5; TRBD2 matches 9 bases. This CDR3 spans 16 amino acids. J gave up 5 bases and V 6 bases, and 13 bases lay outside the gene matches. Germline CDR1 LNHDA, CDR2 SQIVND (reference sequence). The CDR3 loop is CASSRDSGRRAETQYF. The CDR3 bases are TGTGCCAGTAGCCGGGACAGCGGGAGGAGGGCGGAGACCCAGTACTTC.

This chain joins TRBV9 and TRBJ2-1; 8 bases match TRBD1. The germline gives CDR1 SGDLS, CDR2 YYNGEE. The CDR3 consists of 15 residues. V shed 4 bases and J 7 bases; nucleotides not matched to a gene: 10. This chain's CDR3 is CASSNRTGLGNEQFF. CDR3 sequence (DNA): TGTGCCAGCAGCAATAGGACAGGGTTGGGAAATGAGCAGTTCTTC.